This TCR beta chain was documented in a study of beta chain features in type 1 diabetes. cDNA synthesis used the whole RNA isolate, giving expressed TCRB sequences. Generated by immunoSEQ multiplex PCR, the TCRdb table keeps only in-frame clones and is missing some. The sample includes 300,000 or so clones, 7% to 9% of them seen just once. CDR3 length equals 12 residues. Germline lookup yields CDR1 SNHLY and CDR2 FYNNEI. Study findings and constraints: Across patients, naive, central memory and Treg TCRB repertoires exhibited apparently greater similarity than was observed across healthy donors.

Sorting produced populations that all topped 95% purity. This clone was seen more than once but under ten times. Its matching antigen is unknown. The junction and the germline gene differ at one end; a read error may be behind it. V usage is TRBV2 and J usage is TRBJ2-1, with a possible D match to TRBD2 (6 bases). The specimen was central memory CD4+ T cells from blood. This TCR came from a woman younger than 30 in good health. CDR3 sequence reads: CASNPDYPFGVF. As DNA, the CDR3 is TGTGCCAGCAATCCGGACTACCCCTTTGGGGTCTTC.